This T cell receptor (beta chain) was identified in a study of blood T cell repertoires in COVID-19. For the study at large: COVID-19 samples collected from the United States, Italy and Spain covered acute and convalescent phases. Nucleic acid was either cDNA or gDNA, and it came from T cells, B-cell-depleted T cells, or PBMCs.

Per the study methods: Researchers report that nucleated cell counts were estimated from reference gene primer amplification. Profiled with immunoSEQ multiplex PCR; TCRdb holds only in-frame clones, not every one. V and J calls and clone size are given by that table; D and trimming were obtained from the DNA. The table has approximately 300,000 clones, roughly 90% seen once. The V gene lost 3 bases and the J gene lost 3 bases, with 12 bases spanning the gap. Germline V gene data show CDR1 as SQVTM and CDR2 as ANQGSEA. The CDR3 loop spans 13 amino acids. Seattle patient enrollment occurred during active infection, with longitudinal follow-up thereafter.

The V call is TRBV29-1, the J call TRBJ2-7; D possibly corresponds to TRBD1 (6 bases). This TCR came from a woman in her thirties or forties with COVID-19, enrolled during active disease. Sequencing input: peripheral blood. In DNA, the CDR3 is TGCAGCGTTGATACAGGGACCGGCTACGAGCAGTACTTC. Its translation: CSVDTGTGYEQYF.